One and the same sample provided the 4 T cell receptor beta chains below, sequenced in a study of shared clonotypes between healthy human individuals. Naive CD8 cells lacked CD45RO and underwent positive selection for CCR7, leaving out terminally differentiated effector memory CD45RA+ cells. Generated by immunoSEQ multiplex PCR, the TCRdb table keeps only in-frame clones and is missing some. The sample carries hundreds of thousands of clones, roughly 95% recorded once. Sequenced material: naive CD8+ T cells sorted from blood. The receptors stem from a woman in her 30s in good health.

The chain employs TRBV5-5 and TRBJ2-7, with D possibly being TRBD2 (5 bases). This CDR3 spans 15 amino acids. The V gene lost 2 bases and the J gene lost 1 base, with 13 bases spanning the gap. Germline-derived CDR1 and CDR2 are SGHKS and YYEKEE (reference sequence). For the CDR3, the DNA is TGTGCCAGCAGCTTATTGACGGGAACTTCCTACGAGCAGTACTTC. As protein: CASSLLTGTSYEQYF.

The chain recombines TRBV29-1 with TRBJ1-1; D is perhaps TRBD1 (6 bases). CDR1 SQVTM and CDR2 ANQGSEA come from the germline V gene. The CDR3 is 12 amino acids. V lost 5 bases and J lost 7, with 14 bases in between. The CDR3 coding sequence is TGCAGCGTTACAGGGCTTGTCTTTGAAGCTTTCTTT. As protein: CSVTGLVFEAFF.

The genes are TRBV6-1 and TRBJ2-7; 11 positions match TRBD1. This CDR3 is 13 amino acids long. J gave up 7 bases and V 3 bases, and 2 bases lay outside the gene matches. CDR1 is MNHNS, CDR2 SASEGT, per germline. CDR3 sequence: CASSEGTGGEQYF. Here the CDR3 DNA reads TGTGCCAGCAGTGAGGGGACAGGGGGTGAGCAGTACTTC.

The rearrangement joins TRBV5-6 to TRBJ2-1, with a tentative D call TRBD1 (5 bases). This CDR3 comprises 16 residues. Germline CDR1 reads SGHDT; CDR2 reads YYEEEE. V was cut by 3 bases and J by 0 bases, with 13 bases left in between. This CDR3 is CASSSWTYRSYNEQFF. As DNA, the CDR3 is TGTGCCAGCAGCTCATGGACATACCGCTCCTACAATGAGCAGTTCTTC.